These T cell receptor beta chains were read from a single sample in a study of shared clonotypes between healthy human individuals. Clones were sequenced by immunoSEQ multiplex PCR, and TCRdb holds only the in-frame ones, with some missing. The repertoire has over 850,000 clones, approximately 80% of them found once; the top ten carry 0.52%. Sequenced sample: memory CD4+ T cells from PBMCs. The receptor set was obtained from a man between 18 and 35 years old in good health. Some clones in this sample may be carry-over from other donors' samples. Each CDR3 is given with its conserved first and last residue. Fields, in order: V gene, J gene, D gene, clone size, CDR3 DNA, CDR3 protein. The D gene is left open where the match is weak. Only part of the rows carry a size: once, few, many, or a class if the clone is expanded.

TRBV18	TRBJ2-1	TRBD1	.	TGTGCCAGCTCACCTCGGACAGGGAAGGACAATGAGCAGTTCTTC	CASSPRTGKDNEQFF
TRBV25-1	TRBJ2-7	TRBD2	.	TGTGCCAGCAGTGCGCGGGGGGCGAGGTCCTACGAGCAGTACTTC	CASSARGARSYEQYF
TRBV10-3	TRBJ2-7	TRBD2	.	TGTGCCGCGGGACAAACGACTAGCGGGGCGTTCGACGAGCAGTACTTC	CAAGQTTSGAFDEQYF
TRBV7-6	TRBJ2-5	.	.	TGTGCCAGCAGCTTAGTAGTGGGGGCAGAGACCCAGTACTTC	CASSLVVGAETQYF
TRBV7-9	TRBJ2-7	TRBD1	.	TGTGCCAGCAGCTTAAACGACAGGGGTAGCGAGCAGTACTTC	CASSLNDRGSEQYF
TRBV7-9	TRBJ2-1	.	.	TGTGCCAGCAGCTTAGAAGGCCCATTTGCGCAGTTCTTC	CASSLEGPFAQFF
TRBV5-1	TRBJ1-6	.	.	TGCGCCAGCAGCGTTCGGACGGGGGATCGGTCACCCCTCCACTTT	CASSVRTGDRSPLHF
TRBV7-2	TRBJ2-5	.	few	TGTGCCAGCGGCGTCGGAGGGGCCCTAGAGACCCAGTACTTC	CASGVGGALETQYF
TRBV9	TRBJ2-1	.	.	TGTGCCAGCAGCGTATTCGGCATACGAGACAATGAGCAGTTCTTC	CASSVFGIRDNEQFF
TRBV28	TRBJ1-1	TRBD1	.	TGTGCCAGCGGACAGGGGGCTTTGGGGACTGAAGCTTTCTTT	CASGQGALGTEAFF
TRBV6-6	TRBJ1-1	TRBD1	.	TGTGCCAGCAGTTACCCCGGGACAGGGCACACTGAAGCTTTCTTT	CASSYPGTGHTEAFF
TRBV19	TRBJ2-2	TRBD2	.	TGTGCCAGTACTACCACGGGGGGAACGAACACCGGGGAGCTGTTTTTT	CASTTTGGTNTGELFF
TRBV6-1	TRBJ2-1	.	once	TGTGCCAGCAGTGAAAGTCTTCACAATGAGCAGTTCTTC	CASSESLHNEQFF
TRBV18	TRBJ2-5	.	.	TGTGCCAGCTCGAGGGGAGCAGGTCACCAAGAGACCCAGTACTTC	CASSRGAGHQETQYF
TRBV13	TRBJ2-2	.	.	TGTGCCAGCATCTACCGGGGGACTGACAACACCGGGGAGCTGTTTTTT	CASIYRGTDNTGELFF
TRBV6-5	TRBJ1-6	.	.	TGTGCCAGCAGTCCCAAAGCACAGGTGGAAGGACCCCTCCACTTT	CASSPKAQVEGPLHF
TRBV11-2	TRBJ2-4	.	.	TGTGCCAGCAGCCACCGGGACGTACCCAAAAACATTCAGTACTTC	CASSHRDVPKNIQYF
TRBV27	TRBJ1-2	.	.	TGTGCCAGCGGTCGTGGGGGGGCCCGAAACTATGGCTACACCTTC	CASGRGGARNYGYTF
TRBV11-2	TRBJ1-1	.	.	TGTGCCAGCAGCTTAGAGCTGCGCACTGAAGCTTTCTTT	CASSLELRTEAFF
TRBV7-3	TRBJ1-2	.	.	TGTGCCAGCAGCTTAAAAGCGAGCTACACCTTC	CASSLKASYTF
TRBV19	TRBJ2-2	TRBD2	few	TGTGCCAGTAACGGACTAGCCAATCTGAGACACACCGGGGAGCTGTTTTTT	CASNGLANLRHTGELFF
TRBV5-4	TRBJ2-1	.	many	TGTGCCAGCAGCGCGGGCGGTGAGCAGTTCTTC	CASSAGGEQFF
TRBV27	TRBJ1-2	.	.	TGTGCCAGCAGTTTGAGGGGGACCGGCTATGGCTACACCTTC	CASSLRGTGYGYTF
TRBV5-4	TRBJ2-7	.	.	TGTGCCAGCAGCTTGCCGCTAGCGTCGTCCTACGAGCAGTACTTC	CASSLPLASSYEQYF
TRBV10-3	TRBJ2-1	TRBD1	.	TGTGCCATCAGTTCCGGGACAGGGAAGCTTAATGAGCAGTTCTTC	CAISSGTGKLNEQFF
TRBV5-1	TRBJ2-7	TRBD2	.	TGCGCCAGCAGGTCCAGCGGGAATCCCCACGAGCAGTACTTC	CASRSSGNPHEQYF
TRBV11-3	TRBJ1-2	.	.	TGTGCCAGCAGCTTATTTGTCGGCCTTAACTATGGCTACACCTTC	CASSLFVGLNYGYTF
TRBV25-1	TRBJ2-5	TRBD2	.	TGTGCCAGCAGTGGACAGCAGCGGGGGACCCAGTACTTC	CASSGQQRGTQYF
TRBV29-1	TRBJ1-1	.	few	TGCAGCGTTGAGTCAACCCCCCGCACTGAAGCTTTCTTT	CSVESTPRTEAFF
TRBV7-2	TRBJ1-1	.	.	TGTGCCAGCAGCCGCTTAGGGACGGAGAACACTGAAGCTTTCTTT	CASSRLGTENTEAFF
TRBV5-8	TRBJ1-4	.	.	TGTGCCAGCAGCACGGGGACTCACGGAGGAGGTCAAGAAAAACTGTTTTTT	CASSTGTHGGGQEKLFF
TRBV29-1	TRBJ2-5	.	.	TGCAGCGTTAGGGGGGCCTCCGAGAACCAGGAGACCCAGTACTTC	CSVRGASENQETQYF
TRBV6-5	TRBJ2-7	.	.	TGTGCCAGCAAGTACGGCGGGTCCTCCTACGAGCAGTACTTC	CASKYGGSSYEQYF
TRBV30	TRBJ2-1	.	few	TGTGCCTGGAGTGTCGGGGGACAGCAGTTCTTC	CAWSVGGQQFF
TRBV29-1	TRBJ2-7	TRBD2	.	TGCAGCGTTGAAGTCTTGGCTAGCGGGAGGTTGTACGAGCAGTACTTC	CSVEVLASGRLYEQYF
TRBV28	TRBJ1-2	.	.	TGTGCCAGCAGTTTGAGGGGCCCCAACTATGGCTACACCTTC	CASSLRGPNYGYTF
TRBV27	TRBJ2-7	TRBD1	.	TGTGCCAGCAGTTGGGACAGGGCGTCAGGCGAGCAGTACTTC	CASSWDRASGEQYF
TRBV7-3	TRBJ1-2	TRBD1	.	TGTGCCAGCAGCTTACGGGGGACAGATGGCTACACCTTC	CASSLRGTDGYTF
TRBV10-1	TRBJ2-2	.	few	TGCGCCAGCAGCTCAGCGTTGAACACCGGGGAGCTGTTTTTT	CASSSALNTGELFF